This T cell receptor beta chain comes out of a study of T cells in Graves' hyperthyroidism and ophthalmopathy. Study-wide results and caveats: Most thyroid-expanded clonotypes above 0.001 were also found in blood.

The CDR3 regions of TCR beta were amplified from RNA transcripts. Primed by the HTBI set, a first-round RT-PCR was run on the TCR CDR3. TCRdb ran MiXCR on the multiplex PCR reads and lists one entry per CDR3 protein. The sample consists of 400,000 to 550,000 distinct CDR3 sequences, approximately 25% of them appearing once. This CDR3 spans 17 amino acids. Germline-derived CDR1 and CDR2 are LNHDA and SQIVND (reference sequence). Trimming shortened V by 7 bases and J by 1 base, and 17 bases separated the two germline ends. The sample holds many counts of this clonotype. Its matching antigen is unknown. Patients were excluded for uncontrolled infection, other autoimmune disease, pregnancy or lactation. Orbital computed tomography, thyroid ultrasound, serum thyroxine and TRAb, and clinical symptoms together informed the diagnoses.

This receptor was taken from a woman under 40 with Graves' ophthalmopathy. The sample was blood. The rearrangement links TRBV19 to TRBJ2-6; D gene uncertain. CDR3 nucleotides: TGTGCCAGTAAAATTGGGCTCCGACGATCTGGGGCCAACGTCCTGACTTTC. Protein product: CASKIGLRRSGANVLTF.